This TCR beta chain emerged from a study of cytomegalovirus exposure and HLA in healthy donors. Primers for the PCR totalled 60 Vbeta and 13 Jbeta. Repertoires were generated with immunoSEQ multiplex PCR, while TCRdb's copy carries only in-frame clones and drops some. Seen here are 150,000 or so clones, around 84% observed once, and the top ten hold 2% to 2.5%. The sequenced material came from PBMCs. The receptor comes from a woman aged 18-35 years in good health and CMV-seronegative.

CDR3 amino acids: CASSLGVPGNETQYF. CDR3 bases: TGTGCCAGCAGCTTAGGGGTACCGGGGAACGAGACCCAGTACTTC. This chain uses TRBV7-9 with TRBJ2-5; D may be TRBD2 (5 bases). V was pared by 1 base and J by 5 bases, with 14 bases between. The CDR3 length is 15 residues. Germline V gives CDR1 SEHNR, CDR2 FQNEAQ (reference sequence).